These 24 T cell receptor beta chains were sequenced from one sample in a study of cytomegalovirus exposure and HLA in healthy donors. PCR employed 60 Vbeta and 13 Jbeta primers. Method: immunoSEQ multiplex PCR; TCRdb's copy keeps in-frame clones and lacks some. This table holds about 120,000 clones, roughly 78% found once. Sequenced: PBMCs. The receptors originated from a man aged 25-45 years in good health and CMV-seronegative.

The V call is TRBV9, the J call TRBJ2-7; D is possibly TRBD1 (5 bases). V was pared by 3 bases and J by 2 bases, with 15 bases between. Germline CDR1 is SGDLS and CDR2 is YYNGEE. The CDR3 has 15 amino acids. This chain's CDR3 is CASSARATEAYEQYF. The CDR3 DNA reads as TGTGCCAGCAGCGCGAGAGCGACAGAAGCCTACGAGCAGTACTTC.

The chain links TRBV11-3 to TRBJ2-5; tentatively, D is TRBD2 (6 bases). The J call is in doubt because the DNA end fits TRBJ2-7 better. The CDR3 is 15 amino acids. Per germline, CDR1 SGHNT and CDR2 YENEEA. CDR3 region: CASSLAGVNSYEQYF. The CDR3 coding sequence is TGTGCCAGCAGCTTAGCGGGGGTAAACTCCTACGAGCAGTACTTC.

In this sample, this clone turned up a few times. V gene TRBV2 combines with J gene TRBJ2-4; no clear D. The V end lost 4 bases, the J end lost 0 bases, and 7 bases lay between the germline ends. Germline values: CDR1 SNHLY, CDR2 FYNNEI. This CDR3 has 14 residues. The CDR3 DNA sequence: TGTGCCAGCAGTGTGGCCTTAGCCAAAAACATTCAGTACTTC. It codes for CASSVALAKNIQYF.

V gene TRBV19 combines with J gene TRBJ2-5; TRBD2 matches at 13 bases. The CDR3 is 15 amino acids. CDR1 is LNHDA, CDR2 SQIVND, per germline (reference sequence). V shed 7 bases and J 7 bases; nucleotides not matched to a gene: 9. This chain's CDR3 is CASKTSGGAGWTQYF. CDR3 DNA: TGTGCCAGTAAAACTAGCGGGGGGGCCGGGTGGACCCAGTACTTC.

The rearrangement links TRBV9 to TRBJ2-7; the match to TRBD1 covers 7 bases. Germline CDR1 SGDLS, CDR2 YYNGEE. V shed 1 base and J 9 bases; nucleotides not matched to a gene: 7. The CDR3 is made up of 13 amino acids. The CDR3 region is CASSVNPGQTQYF. CDR3 DNA sequence: TGTGCCAGCAGCGTAAACCCGGGACAGACGCAGTACTTC.

The rearrangement uses TRBV2 and TRBJ2-5; TRBD2 matches at 9 bases. Trimming cost V 8 bases and J 9 bases; bases outside gene matches: 19. Germline CDR1 reads SNHLY; CDR2 reads FYNNEI. This CDR3 spans 16 amino acids. CDR3 coding DNA: TGTGCCAGCGGAGGACGCGGTAGCGGGGGACGGGGGGCCCAGTACTTC. Translation: CASGGRGSGGRGAQYF.

The chain uses TRBV5-1 and TRBJ1-1, with 9 positions matching TRBD1. This CDR3 comprises 14 residues. In germline, CDR1 is SGHRS, CDR2 YFSETQ. V shed 1 base, J shed 10 bases, and the junction held 8 bases outside the gene matches. The DNA of the CDR3 is TGCGCCAGCAGCTTGAATACAGGGGGCCTGATAGCTTTCTTT. Protein: CASSLNTGGLIAFF.

There are a few counts of this clone. This chain joins TRBV9 and TRBJ2-2; 10 bases are a match to TRBD2. The CDR3 consists of 16 residues. The junction had 3 bases not matched to a gene; V was cut back by 2 bases and J by 2 bases. CDR1 SGDLS and CDR2 YYNGEE come from the germline V gene. CDR3 sequence: CASSVQRGGNTGELFF. CDR3 DNA sequence: TGTGCCAGCAGCGTCCAGCGGGGGGGCAACACCGGGGAGCTGTTTTTT.

There are a few counts of this clone. The gene calls are TRBV11-2 and TRBJ1-4; D call uncertain. This CDR3 is built from 13 residues. Trimming took off 5 bases at V and 4 bases at J, with 8 bases between the two ends. CDR1 is SGHAT, CDR2 FQNNGV, per germline. In nucleotides, the CDR3 is TGTGCCAGCAGCCCCCGGTTTAATGAAAAACTGTTTTTT. Protein product: CASSPRFNEKLFF.

The table lists this clone with a few counts. The rearrangement joins TRBV27 to TRBJ2-7, with D perhaps TRBD1 (5 bases). This CDR3 contains 12 residues. Germline CDR1 and CDR2: MNHEY and SMNVEV (reference sequence). Deletions cut 5 bases from V and 13 bases from J, with 18 bases between. In DNA form, the CDR3 reads TGTGCCAGCAGTCAGGGTCAGGTCGGCCTCTACTTC. Translation: CASSQGQVGLYF.

The chain joins TRBV11-2 to TRBJ2-7; tentatively, D is TRBD2 (6 bases). This CDR3 has 17 amino acids. Trimming left V 0 bases short and J 0 bases short, with 15 bases between. Germline-derived CDR1 and CDR2 are SGHAT and FQNNGV. The CDR3 DNA sequence: TGTGCCAGCAGCTTAGACCCTTTGGGACTTCTCTCCTACGAGCAGTACTTC. Encoded protein: CASSLDPLGLLSYEQYF.

This chain links TRBV6-4 with TRBJ2-6; 7 positions agree with TRBD1. This CDR3 comprises 15 residues. V trimming: 7 bases; J trimming: 1 base; junction bases outside the gene matches: 4. The germline V gene has CDR1 MRHNA and CDR2 SNTAGT. The CDR3 DNA reads as TGTGCCAGCAATCCCAGGGGGTCTGGGGCCAACGTCCTGACTTTC. It translates to CASNPRGSGANVLTF.

The genes are TRBV4-3 and TRBJ2-2; TRBD1 matches 10 bases. J gave up 4 bases and V 2 bases, and 1 base lay outside the gene matches. From germline, CDR1 is LGHNA and CDR2 YSLEER. This CDR3 comprises 15 residues. The DNA for the CDR3 is TGCGCCAGCAGCCAACGGACAGGGGGCACCGGGGAGCTGTTTTTT. It is translated as CASSQRTGGTGELFF.

This clone appeared once. J is TRBJ2-2 and V is TRBV9; D perhaps matches TRBD2 (5 bases). Germline V gene sequence: CDR1 SGDLS, CDR2 YYNGEE. V was cut by 4 bases and J by 7 bases, with 14 bases left in between. The CDR3 contains 14 residues. CDR3 DNA sequence: TGTGCCAGCAGCTCGGGATTTGGGATCGGGGAGCTGTTTTTT. This encodes CASSSGFGIGELFF.

The chain recombines TRBV7-8 with TRBJ2-5, with 7 nucleotides matching TRBD2. Trimming removed 5 bases from V and 7 bases from J; junction bases left unmatched: 10. CDR1 and CDR2 (germline): SGHVS, FQNEAQ. The length of the CDR3 is 14 residues. CDR3 loop: CASSPRAPGGTQYF. The CDR3, as DNA: TGTGCCAGCAGCCCCCGGGCGCCGGGGGGGACCCAGTACTTC. The full variable domain, its missing parts supplied by reference TRBV7-8 and TRBJ2-5, is GAGVSQSPRYKVAKRGQDVALRCDPISGHVSLFWYQQALGQGPEFLTYFQNEAQLDKSGLPSDRFFAERPEGSVSTLKIQRTQQEDSAVYLCASSPRAPGGTQYFGPGTRLLVL.

The genes are TRBV7-9 and TRBJ1-1; TRBD1 is a possible D gene (5 bases). With 1 base removed from V and 0 bases from J, the gap between germline ends came to 6 bases. This CDR3 comprises 14 residues. The germline gives CDR1 SEHNR, CDR2 FQNEAQ (reference sequence). CDR3 protein: CASSLGGVNTEAFF. DNA for the CDR3: TGTGCCAGCAGCTTAGGGGGGGTGAACACTGAAGCTTTCTTT.

J is TRBJ2-7 and V is TRBV9; 8 bases map to TRBD1. The CDR3 length is 16 residues. Trimming cost V 0 bases and J 7 bases; bases outside gene matches: 12. CDR1 and CDR2 from the germline V gene are SGDLS and YYNGEE. CDR3: CASSVVRTGRFREQYF. In nucleotides, the CDR3 is TGTGCCAGCAGCGTAGTTAGGACAGGGCGTTTTAGGGAGCAGTACTTC.

The chain carries TRBV4-3 and TRBJ2-3; possible D gene TRBD2, 5 bases. Germline lookup yields CDR1 LGHNA and CDR2 YSLEER. The CDR3 consists of 13 residues. The germline V and J ends were trimmed by 0 bases and 7 bases, with 8 bases remaining between them. The CDR3: CASSQESGNTQYF. The CDR3 nucleotides read TGCGCCAGCAGCCAAGAGAGCGGCAATACGCAGTATTTT.

The genes are TRBV30 and TRBJ1-3; D is undetermined. Looked up from germline, CDR1 is GTSNPN and CDR2 is SVGIG (reference sequence). V was shortened by 5 bases and J by 1 base, with 9 bases between the two germline ends. There are 13 residues in the CDR3. Here the CDR3 DNA reads TGTGCCTGGGCGATCACGTCTGGAAACACCATATATTTT. Translation: CAWAITSGNTIYF.

The rearrangement joins TRBV28 to TRBJ2-7; 11 bases are a match to TRBD1. Germline V gene sequence: CDR1 MDHEN, CDR2 SYDVKM. The CDR3 consists of 13 residues. Trimming took 7 bases from V and 5 from J; bases not matched to a gene: 4. The CDR3 bases are TGTGCCAGCACCGGACAGGGGGCTCACGAGCAGTACTTC. It codes for CASTGQGAHEQYF.

CDR3 in amino acids: CASSLSSGGAADTQYF. The CDR3 DNA is TGTGCCAGCTCGCTATCTAGCGGGGGGGCCGCCGATACGCAGTATTTT. The V call is TRBV18, the J call TRBJ2-3; TRBD2 matches 12 bases. Germline lookup yields CDR1 KGHSH and CDR2 LQKENI. The CDR3 sequence is 16 residues long. After removal of 6 bases from V and 6 bases from J, the junction contained 10 bases not matched to a gene. Supplemented by reference TRBV18 and TRBJ2-3, the full variable domain reads NAGVMQNPRHLVRRRGQEARLRCSPMKGHSHVYWYRQLPEEGLKFMVYLQKENIIDESGMPKERFSAEFPKEGPSILRIQQVVRGDSAAYFCASSLSSGGAADTQYFGPGTRLTVL.

This clone was observed a single time. The chain recombines TRBV28 with TRBJ2-3; 8 nucleotides align to TRBD2. Germline CDR1 is MDHEN and CDR2 is SYDVKM. V shed 6 bases, J shed 5 bases, and the junction held 19 bases outside the gene matches. This CDR3 contains 18 residues. The CDR3 reads CASRRPSGGAGLRDTQYF. Written as DNA, the CDR3 is TGTGCCAGCAGGCGCCCTTCCGGGGGGGCCGGTTTGCGAGATACGCAGTATTTT. Together with reference TRBV28 and TRBJ2-3, the CDR3 gives the full variable domain: DVKVTQSSRYLVKRTGEKVFLECVQDMDHENMFWYRQDPGLGLRLIYFSYDVKMKEKGDIPEGYSVSREKKERFSLILESASTNQTSMYLCASRRPSGGAGLRDTQYFGPGTRLTVL.

The sample holds one count of this clone. J is TRBJ2-5 and V is TRBV6-1; D not certain. Between the trimmed V and J ends, which lost 5 bases and 7 bases, there was a span of 14 bases. The V gene's germline CDR1 is MNHNS and CDR2 SASEGT. CDR3 length: 13 amino acids. The DNA for the CDR3 is TGTGCCAGCAGTACCAGTATCACGGGGACCCAGTACTTC. Translation gives CASSTSITGTQYF.

This clone was detected a few times. V gene TRBV28 combines with J gene TRBJ2-5; 9 bases agree with TRBD2. CDR3 length equals 17 residues. J was trimmed by 5 bases and V by 1 base; bases with no gene match: 11. Germline CDR1 and CDR2: MDHEN and SYDVKM. The CDR3 nucleotides read TGTGCCAGCAGTTTATCGGGGCTAGCGGGGTCACGCGAGACCCAGTACTTC. Translation: CASSLSGLAGSRETQYF.